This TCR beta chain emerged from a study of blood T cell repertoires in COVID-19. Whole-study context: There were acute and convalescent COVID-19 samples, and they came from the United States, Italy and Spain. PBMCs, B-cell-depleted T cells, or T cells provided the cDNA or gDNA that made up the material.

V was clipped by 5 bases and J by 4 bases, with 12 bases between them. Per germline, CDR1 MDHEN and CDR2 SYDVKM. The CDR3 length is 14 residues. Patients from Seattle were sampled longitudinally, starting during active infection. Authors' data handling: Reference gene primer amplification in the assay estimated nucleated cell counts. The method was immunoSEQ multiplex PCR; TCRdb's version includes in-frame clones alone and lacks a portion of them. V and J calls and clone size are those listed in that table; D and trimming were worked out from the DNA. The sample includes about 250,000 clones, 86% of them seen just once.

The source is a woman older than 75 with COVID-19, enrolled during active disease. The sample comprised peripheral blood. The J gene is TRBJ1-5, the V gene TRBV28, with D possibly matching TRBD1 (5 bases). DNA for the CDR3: TGTGCCAGCAGTCCTCGACAGAAAAATCAGCCCCAGCATTTT. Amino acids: CASSPRQKNQPQHF. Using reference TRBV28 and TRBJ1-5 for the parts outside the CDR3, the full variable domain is DVKVTQSSRYLVKRTGEKVFLECVQDMDHENMFWYRQDPGLGLRLIYFSYDVKMKEKGDIPEGYSVSREKKERFSLILESASTNQTSMYLCASSPRQKNQPQHFGDGTRLSIL.